This T cell receptor (beta chain) was identified during a study of EBV T-cell therapy then PD-1 blockade in nasopharyngeal carcinoma. Treatment denoted: AdE1-LMPpoly-expanded autologous EBV-specific T-cell therapy followed by anti-PD-1 nivolumab. Method: immunoSEQ multiplex PCR; TCRdb's copy keeps in-frame clones and lacks some. The data hold roughly 21,000 clones, with 84% observed a single time. On this clone itself: Its antigen is unidentified.

The V gene's germline CDR1 is SGDLS and CDR2 YYNGEE. The CDR3 length is 13 residues. The V and J ends lost 4 bases and 0 bases respectively, with 7 bases between them. The sample was CD8+ T cells from blood, taken at roughly day 65 from a patient whose treatment included autologous EBV-specific T cells and nivolumab. The chain uses TRBV9 and TRBJ1-1; no clear D. This clonotype was obtained from a man aged 35 to 55 with nasopharyngeal carcinoma. The CDR3 spells CASSPLMNTEAFF. CDR3 DNA sequence: TGTGCCAGCAGCCCACTGATGAACACTGAAGCTTTCTTT.